This TCR beta chain was sequenced for a study of blood T cell repertoires in COVID-19. Overall study context: Sources were T cells, B-cell-depleted T cells, or PBMCs; the material itself was cDNA or gDNA.

Data came from immunoSEQ multiplex PCR; TCRdb stores just in-frame clones and leaves some out. The sample has fewer than 90,000 clones, roughly 88% seen once. The clonotype comes from a man between 65 and 79 years old with acute or convalescent COVID-19. The sample taken for sequencing was peripheral blood.

The DNA of the CDR3 is TGTGCCACCCCTGCCGGCCCTCACAGACCAAACTACGAGCAGTACTTC. This sequence encodes CATPAGPHRPNYEQYF. This sequence joins TRBV19 and TRBJ2-7, with D uncertain. CDR1 and CDR2 from the germline V gene are LNHDA and SQIVND (reference sequence). The CDR3 has 16 amino acids. V dropped 10 bases and J dropped 3 bases, with 25 bases sitting between them.